This TCR beta chain appears in the sequencing data of a study of multiple sclerosis patients with progressive multifocal leukoencephalopathy. Each PCR contained spiked synthetic TR CDR3 controls spanning every V-J pairing. Assay: immunoSEQ multiplex PCR; the TCRdb copy retains only in-frame clones and omits some. Of 25,000 to 35,000 clones listed, over 80% are singletons. Time point: time of PML onset. The germline V and J ends were trimmed by 7 bases and 6 bases, with 16 bases remaining between them. The CDR3 contains 14 residues. Per the germline V gene, CDR1 is LNHDA and CDR2 is SQIVND (reference sequence).

The specimen comprised PBMCs, sampled from a patient treated with natalizumab. The TCR was taken from a woman in her forties with progressive multifocal leukoencephalopathy. V is TRBV19 and J is TRBJ2-1; TRBD1 might be the D (6 bases). The CDR3 loop reads CASTSTQGGNEQFF. The CDR3 nucleotides read TGTGCCAGTACCTCCACCCAAGGGGGCAATGAGCAGTTCTTC.